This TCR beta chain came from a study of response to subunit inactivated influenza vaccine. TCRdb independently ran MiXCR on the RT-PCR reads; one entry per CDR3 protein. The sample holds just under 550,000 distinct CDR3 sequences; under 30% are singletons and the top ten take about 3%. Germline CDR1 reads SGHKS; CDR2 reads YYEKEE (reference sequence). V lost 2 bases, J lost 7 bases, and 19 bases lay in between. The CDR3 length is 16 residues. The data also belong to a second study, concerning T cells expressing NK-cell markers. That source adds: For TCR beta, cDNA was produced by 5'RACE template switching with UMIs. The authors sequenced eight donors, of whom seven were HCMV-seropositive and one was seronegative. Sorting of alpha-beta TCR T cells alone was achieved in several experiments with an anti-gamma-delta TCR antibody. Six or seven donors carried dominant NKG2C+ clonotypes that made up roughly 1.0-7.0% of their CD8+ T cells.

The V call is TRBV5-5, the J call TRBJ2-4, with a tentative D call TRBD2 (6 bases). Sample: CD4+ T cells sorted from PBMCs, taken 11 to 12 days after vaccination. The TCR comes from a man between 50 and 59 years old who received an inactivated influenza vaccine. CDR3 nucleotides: TGTGCCAGCAGCTTTACGGGACTTGCAGGCAGCAACATTCAGTACTTC. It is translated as CASSFTGLAGSNIQYF.